This T cell receptor beta chain was captured by sequencing in a study of T cell changes during pregnancy in multiple sclerosis. The J segment lost 8 bases and the V segment lost 5 bases, leaving 13 bases of the junction unmatched. This CDR3 has 16 amino acids. Germline assignment: CDR1 SGHDT and CDR2 YYEEEE. TCRdb keeps only in-frame clones here, not all; method: immunoSEQ multiplex PCR. The table lists 80,000 or so clones, 94% of them singletons. This clonotype originated in a female donor in good health, enrolled as a control in a pregnancy study. This chain uses TRBV5-6 with TRBJ2-2; 9 nucleotides match TRBD1. The starting material was peripheral blood, obtained in the second trimester of pregnancy. The CDR3 reads CASSTGTGSTGGELFF. As DNA, the CDR3 is TGTGCCAGCAGTACCGGGACAGGGAGCACAGGGGGGGAGCTGTTTTTT.